The sequence of this T cell receptor (beta chain) was determined in a study of cytomegalovirus exposure and HLA in healthy donors. Study background: Both the roughly 120 validation repertoires and the 500 to 700 first-cohort repertoires used the same platform, as reported by a later analysis.

The protocol was immunoSEQ multiplex PCR, while the TCRdb copy is restricted to in-frame clones and leaves out a portion. The sample holds about 120,000 clones; about 90% are singletons and the top ten take approximately 2%. Germline V gene sequence: CDR1 LNHDA, CDR2 SQIVND (reference sequence). This CDR3 region has 11 residues. Among the roughly 120 subjects of the validation cohort, separate from the roughly 700-subject first cohort, were the donors. Whole-study results and caveats: About 180 TCR beta chains were listed as cytomegalovirus-associated. Among the CMV-associated chains, a few were confirmed in vitro as specific for CMV antigens.

With respect to this clone: Its antigen is currently unknown. A junction boundary mismatches the germline segment, possibly from a read error.

The chain joins TRBV19 to TRBJ1-2; 7 nucleotides agree with TRBD1. The sequence was obtained from a woman aged 18-35 years in good health and CMV-seronegative. The specimen sequenced was PBMCs. The CDR3 reads CASTSVGQCFF. The CDR3 coding sequence is TGTGCCAGTACGTCTGTGGGACAGTGCTTCTTC. The whole variable domain, filled in from reference TRBV19 and TRBJ1-2, reads DGGITQSPKYLFRKEGQNVTLSCEQNLNHDAMYWYRQDPGQGLRLIYYSQIVNDFQKGDIAEGYSVSREKKESFPLTVTSAQKNPTAFYLCASTSVGQCFFGSGTRLTVV.